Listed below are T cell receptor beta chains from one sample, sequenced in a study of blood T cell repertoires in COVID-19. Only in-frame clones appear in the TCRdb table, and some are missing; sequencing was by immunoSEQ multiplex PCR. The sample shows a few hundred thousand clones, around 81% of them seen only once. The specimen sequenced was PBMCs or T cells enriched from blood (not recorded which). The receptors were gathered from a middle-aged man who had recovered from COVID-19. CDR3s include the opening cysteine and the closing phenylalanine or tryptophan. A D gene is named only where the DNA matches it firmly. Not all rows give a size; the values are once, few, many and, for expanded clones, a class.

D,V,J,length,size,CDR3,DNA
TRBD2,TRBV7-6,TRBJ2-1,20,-,CASSLAKVGSGGPSSNEQFF,TGTGCCAGCAGCTTAGCGAAAGTTGGTAGCGGGGGCCCTTCTTCGAATGAGCAGTTCTTC
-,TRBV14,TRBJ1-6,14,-,CASSQTGFYSPLHF,TGTGCCAGCAGCCAAACAGGGTTTTATTCACCCCTCCACTTT
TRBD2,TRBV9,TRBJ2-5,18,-,CASSVSASGRAKQETQYF,TGTGCCAGCAGCGTAAGCGCTAGCGGGAGGGCCAAACAAGAGACCCAGTACTTC
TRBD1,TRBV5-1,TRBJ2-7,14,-,CASSSLTGGREQYF,TGCGCCAGCAGCTCGTTGACAGGGGGCCGCGAGCAGTACTTC
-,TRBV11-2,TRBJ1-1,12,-,CASSFHGGVAFF,TGTGCCAGCAGCTTTCATGGGGGGGTGGCTTTCTTT
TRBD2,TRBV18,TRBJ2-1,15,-,CASSPLLAGSNEQFF,TGTGCCAGCTCACCTTTACTAGCGGGGAGCAATGAGCAGTTCTTC
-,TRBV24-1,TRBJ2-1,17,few,CATSPTPGNYPSNEQFF,TGTGCCACCAGTCCCACCCCAGGGAACTACCCCTCCAATGAGCAGTTCTTC
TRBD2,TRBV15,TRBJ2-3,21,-,CATSRDPGRRTSGGAVDTQYF,TGTGCCACCAGCAGAGATCCGGGTCGACGGACTAGCGGGGGGGCGGTAGATACGCAGTATTTT
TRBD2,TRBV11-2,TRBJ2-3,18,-,CASSILAGGPLQTDTQYF,TGTGCCAGCAGCATCCTAGCGGGGGGGCCCCTTCAGACAGATACGCAGTATTTT
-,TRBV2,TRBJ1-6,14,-,CASLASGGRTPLHF,TGTGCCAGCCTTGCGTCGGGGGGTAGGACACCCCTCCACTTT
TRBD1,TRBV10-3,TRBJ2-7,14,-,CAIMSSGGFYEQYF,TGTGCCATTATGAGCTCAGGGGGTTTTTACGAGCAGTACTTC
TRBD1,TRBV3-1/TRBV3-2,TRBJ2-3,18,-,CASSRTKAGTGGPDTQYF,TGTGCCAGCAGCCGGACGAAAGCCGGGACAGGGGGCCCAGATACGCAGTATTTT
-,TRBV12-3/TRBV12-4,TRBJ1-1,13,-,CASSLGGGAEAFF,TGTGCCAGCAGTTTAGGGGGAGGGGCTGAAGCTTTCTTT
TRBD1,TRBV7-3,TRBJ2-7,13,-,CASSLGTGGEQYF,TGTGCCAGCAGCTTAGGGACAGGGGGCGAGCAGTACTTC
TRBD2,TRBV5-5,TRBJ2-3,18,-,CASSLGPGGGGFMDTQYF,TGTGCCAGCAGCTTGGGCCCCGGGGGGGGCGGGTTCATGGATACGCAGTATTTT
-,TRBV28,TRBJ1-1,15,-,CASSSYLGGMAEAFF,TGTGCCAGCAGTTCGTACCTGGGAGGAATGGCTGAAGCTTTCTTT
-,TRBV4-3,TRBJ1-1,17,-,CASSLAVQGMKNTEAFF,TGCGCCAGCAGCCTAGCTGTCCAGGGGATGAAGAACACTGAAGCTTTCTTT
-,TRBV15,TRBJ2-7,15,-,CATSRENRYSYEQYF,TGTGCCACCAGCAGAGAAAATAGATACTCCTACGAGCAGTACTTC
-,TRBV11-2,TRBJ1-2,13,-,CASSRTDNYGYTF,TGTGCCAGCAGCCGGACAGATAACTATGGCTACACCTTC
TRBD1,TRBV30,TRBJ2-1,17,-,CAWSVQRTGGKGNEQFF,TGTGCCTGGAGTGTACAGAGGACAGGAGGTAAGGGGAATGAGCAGTTCTTC
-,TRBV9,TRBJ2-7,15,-,CASSGSGTLSYEQYF,TGTGCCAGCAGCGGATCCGGGACACTTTCCTACGAGCAGTACTTC
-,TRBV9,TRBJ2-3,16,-,CASSVVSSGSTDTQYF,TGTGCCAGCAGCGTAGTTTCGAGCGGTAGCACAGATACGCAGTATTTT
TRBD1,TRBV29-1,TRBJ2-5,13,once,CSGNRGPQETQYF,TGCAGCGGGAACAGGGGGCCCCAAGAGACCCAGTACTTC
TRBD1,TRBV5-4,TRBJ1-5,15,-,CASSFGTGVNQPQHF,TGTGCCAGCAGCTTCGGGACAGGGGTCAATCAGCCCCAGCATTTT
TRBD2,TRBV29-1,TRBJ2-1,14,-,CSVEEVRGRGEQFF,TGCAGCGTTGAAGAGGTCCGCGGGAGAGGTGAGCAGTTCTTC
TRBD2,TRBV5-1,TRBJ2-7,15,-,CASKRGDLTSYEQYF,TGCGCCAGCAAGCGGGGGGACCTTACCTCCTACGAGCAGTACTTC
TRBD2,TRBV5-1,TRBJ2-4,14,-,CASSPGTSRNIQYF,TGCGCCAGCAGCCCGGGGACTAGCCGGAACATTCAGTACTTC
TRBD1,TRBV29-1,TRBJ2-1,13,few,CSVVIGGWNEQFF,TGCAGCGTTGTAATAGGGGGCTGGAATGAGCAGTTCTTC
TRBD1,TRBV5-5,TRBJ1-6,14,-,CASYPGQGISPLHF,TGTGCCAGCTATCCGGGACAGGGGATTTCACCCCTCCACTTT
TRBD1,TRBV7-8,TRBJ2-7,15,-,CASSFLDRGFAEQYF,TGTGCCAGCAGCTTCCTCGACAGGGGGTTCGCCGAGCAGTACTTC
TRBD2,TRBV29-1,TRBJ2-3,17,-,CSVENMLGAGATDTQYF,TGCAGCGTTGAGAACATGTTGGGAGCGGGAGCTACAGATACGCAGTATTTT
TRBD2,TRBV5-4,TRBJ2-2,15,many,CASRSGTIDTGELFF,TGTGCCAGCAGATCCGGGACTATCGACACCGGGGAGCTGTTTTTT
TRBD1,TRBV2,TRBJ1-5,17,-,CASSEAGQGYENQPQHF,TGTGCCAGCAGTGAAGCGGGACAGGGCTATGAAAATCAGCCCCAGCATTTT
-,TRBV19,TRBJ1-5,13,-,CASSIGGNQPQHF,TGTGCCAGTAGTATAGGAGGCAATCAGCCCCAGCATTTT
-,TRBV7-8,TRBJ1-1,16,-,CASSPRGGHTNTEAFF,TGTGCCAGCAGCCCTCGTGGAGGGCATACGAACACTGAAGCTTTCTTT